The present entry profiles one TCR beta chain with its context. Profiling relied on immunoSEQ multiplex PCR, and the TCRdb table lists in-frame clones only, not all of them. The sample has more than 20,000 clones; roughly 70% are singletons. These data originate in a study of OX40 agonist ivuxolimab in advanced cancers. The CDR3 extends over 14 amino acids. V was clipped by 6 bases and J by 1 base; unmatched bases: 5. Germline values: CDR1 MNHNY, CDR2 SVGAGI (reference sequence). The sequence was obtained from an adult with an advanced solid tumor such as melanoma, head and neck, liver or kidney cancer. This sample comprised CD4+ or CD8+ T cells sorted from blood, obtained in a trial of the OX40 agonist ivuxolimab. This sequence joins TRBV6-6 and TRBJ2-7; 8 bases are a match to TRBD2. The CDR3 protein is CASRTIAGSYEQYF. In DNA form, the CDR3 reads TGTGCCAGCAGAACCATAGCGGGGTCCTACGAGCAGTACTTC.